The entry below describes one TCR beta chain. Antigen: not known. Only CD45RO-negative cells positively selected for CCR7 counted as naive CD8 cells, so terminally differentiated effector memory CD45RA+ cells were excluded. The study drew all its donors from Caucasian adults living in Nashville, Tennessee. Some clones are missing from TCRdb's copy, which holds only in-frame ones; the method was immunoSEQ multiplex PCR. The sample has about 2 million clones, 85% to 95% seen once. Losses at the gene ends were 4 bases for V and 4 bases for J; bases not matched to a gene: 6. Germline CDR1 is MDHEN and CDR2 is SYDVKM. The CDR3 loop spans 14 amino acids. These data belong to a study of shared clonotypes between healthy human individuals. General observations from the study: Richness estimates generally favored naive over memory subsets.

Sequences were obtained from naive CD8+ T cells sorted from blood. This receptor was taken from a man aged 18 to 29 in good health. The chain combines TRBV28 with TRBJ1-2; the match to TRBD1 covers 7 bases. CDR3 nucleotides: TGTGCCAGCAGTTCGACCGGGACAGCCTATGGCTACACCTTC. Translated: CASSSTGTAYGYTF.